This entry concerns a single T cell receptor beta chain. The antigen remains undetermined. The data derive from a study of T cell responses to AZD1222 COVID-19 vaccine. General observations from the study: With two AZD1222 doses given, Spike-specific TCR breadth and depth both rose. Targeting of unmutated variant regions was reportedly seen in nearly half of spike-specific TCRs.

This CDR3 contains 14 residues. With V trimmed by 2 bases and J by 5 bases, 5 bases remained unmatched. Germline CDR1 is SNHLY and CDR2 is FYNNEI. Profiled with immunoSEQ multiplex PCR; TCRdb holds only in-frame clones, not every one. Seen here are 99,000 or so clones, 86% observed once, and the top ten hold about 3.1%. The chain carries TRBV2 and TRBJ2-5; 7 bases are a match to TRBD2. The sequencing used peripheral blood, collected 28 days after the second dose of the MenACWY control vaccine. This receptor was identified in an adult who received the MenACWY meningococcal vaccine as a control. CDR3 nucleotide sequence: TGTGCCAGCAGTGAAACTAGCGCTTCGGAGACCCAGTACTTC. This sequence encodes CASSETSASETQYF. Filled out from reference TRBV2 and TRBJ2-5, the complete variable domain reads EPEVTQTPSHQVTQMGQEVILRCVPISNHLYFYWYRQILGQKVEFLVSFYNNEISEKSEIFDDQFSVERPDGSNFTLKIRSTKLEDSAMYFCASSETSASETQYFGPGTRLLVL.